The clone carrying this T cell receptor beta chain has just a few counts. The antigen remains undetermined. Germline V lookup: CDR1 MNHEY, CDR2 SMNVEV (reference sequence). The CDR3 extends over 15 amino acids. V lost 4 bases and J 2 bases, leaving 14 bases between the germline ends. Each donor (without exception) was a healthy Caucasian. This sample was included in a study of identical twins. General study findings and limits: Conclusions were drawn cross-sectionally by statistical analysis, without following the same donors. Out-of-frame alpha sequences common to twins were enriched for low generation probability. With abundant cord blood beta clonotypes, insertions were fewer; memory repertoires showed no such pattern.

TCRdb reprocessed the 5' RACE reads via MiXCR and lists one record per CDR3 protein. The repertoire holds roughly 710,000 distinct CDR3 sequences, approximately 6% seen once, with 1.5% to 2% in the top ten. V is TRBV27 and J is TRBJ1-2; D might be TRBD1 (5 bases). Sequencing was performed on naive T cells sorted from blood. The clonotype originates from a man aged 18 to 29 in good health. CDR3 sequence reads: CASSSRGASNYGYTF. For the CDR3, the DNA is TGTGCCAGCAGTTCTAGAGGGGCGTCGAACTATGGCTACACCTTC.